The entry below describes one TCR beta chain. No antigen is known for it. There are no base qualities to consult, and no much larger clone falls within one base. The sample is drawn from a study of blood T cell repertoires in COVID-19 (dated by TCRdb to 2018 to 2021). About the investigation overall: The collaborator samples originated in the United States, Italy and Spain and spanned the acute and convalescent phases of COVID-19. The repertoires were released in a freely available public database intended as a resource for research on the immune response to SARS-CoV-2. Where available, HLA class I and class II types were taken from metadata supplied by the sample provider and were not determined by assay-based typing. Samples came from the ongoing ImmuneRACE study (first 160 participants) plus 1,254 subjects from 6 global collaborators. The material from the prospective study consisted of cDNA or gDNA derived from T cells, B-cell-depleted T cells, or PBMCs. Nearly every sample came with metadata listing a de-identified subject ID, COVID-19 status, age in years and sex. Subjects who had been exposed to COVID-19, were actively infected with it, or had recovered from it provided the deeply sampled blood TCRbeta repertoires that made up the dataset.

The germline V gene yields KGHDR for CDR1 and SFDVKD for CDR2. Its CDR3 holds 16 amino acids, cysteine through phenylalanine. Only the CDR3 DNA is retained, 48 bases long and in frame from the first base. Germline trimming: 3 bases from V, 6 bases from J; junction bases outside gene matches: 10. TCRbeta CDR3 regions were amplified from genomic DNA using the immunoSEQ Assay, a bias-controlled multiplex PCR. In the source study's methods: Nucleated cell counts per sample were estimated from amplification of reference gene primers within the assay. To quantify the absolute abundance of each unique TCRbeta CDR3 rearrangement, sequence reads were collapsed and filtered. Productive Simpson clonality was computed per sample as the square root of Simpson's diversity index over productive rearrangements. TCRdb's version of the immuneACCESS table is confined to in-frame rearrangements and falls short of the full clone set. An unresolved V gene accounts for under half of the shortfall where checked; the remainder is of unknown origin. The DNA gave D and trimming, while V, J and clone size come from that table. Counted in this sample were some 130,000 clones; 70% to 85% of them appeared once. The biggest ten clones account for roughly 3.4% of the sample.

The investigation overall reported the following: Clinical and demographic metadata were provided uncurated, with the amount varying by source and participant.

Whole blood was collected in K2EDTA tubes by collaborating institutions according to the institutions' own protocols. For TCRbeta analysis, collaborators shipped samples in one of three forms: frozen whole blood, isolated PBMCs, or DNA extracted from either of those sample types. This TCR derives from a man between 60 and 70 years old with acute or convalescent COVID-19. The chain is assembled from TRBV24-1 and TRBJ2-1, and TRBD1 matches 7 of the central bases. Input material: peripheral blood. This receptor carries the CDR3 CATSDPSGTERNEQFF. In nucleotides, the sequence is TGTGCCACCAGTGATCCCTCTGGGACAGAACGCAATGAGCAGTTCTTC.